This TCR beta chain was sequenced in a study of cytomegalovirus exposure and HLA in healthy donors. TCRdb's table, derived via immunoSEQ multiplex PCR, lists solely in-frame clones and lacks some. The sample records 45,000 or so clones, 93% being singletons. Points from the study as a whole: The study designated 150 to 200 TCR beta chains cytomegalovirus-associated. While the bulk of TCR sequences proved rare, some public TCRs turned up in many donors. Cytomegalovirus status was reportedly diagnosed by the classifier with high specificity and sensitivity.

Germline V gene data show CDR1 as SGHRS and CDR2 as YFSETQ. The CDR3 covers 16 residues. Trimming removed 1 base at V and 1 base at J, with 11 bases between. Separation from the roughly 670-subject first cohort characterized the roughly 130-subject validation cohort, to which the donors belonged. As for this clone: Its antigen is undetermined.

The gene calls are TRBV5-1 and TRBJ2-2, with D tentatively TRBD2 (5 bases). The receptor's source is a woman younger than 35 in good health and CMV-seronegative. The sequenced sample was PBMCs. CDR3 in DNA: TGCGCCAGCAGCTTGTTTAGCGCACAGAACACCGGGGAGCTGTTTTTT. Protein sequence: CASSLFSAQNTGELFF.